One sample yielded the 12 T cell receptor beta chains listed below, sequenced in a study of early T cells in non-severe SARS-CoV-2 infection. TCRdb ran MiXCR on the 5' RACE reads and lists one entry per CDR3 protein. Among tens of thousands of distinct CDR3 sequences, around 6.5% were seen once, and the ten largest hold roughly 4.9%. Sequencing was performed on whole blood. The receptors were sampled from an adult who was a healthcare worker with PCR-confirmed SARS-CoV-2 infection or an uninfected control (not recorded which).

The V call is TRBV7-2, the J call TRBJ2-2, with D maybe TRBD2 (5 bases). V gave up 6 bases and J gave up 1 base, with 24 bases separating them. CDR3 length equals 19 residues. The germline CDR1 and CDR2 sequences are SGHTA and FQGNSA. The CDR3 is CASRHSVWSREGNTGELFF. The CDR3 DNA reads TGTGCCAGCAGACACTCCGTGTGGTCAAGAGAGGGGAACACCGGGGAGCTGTTTTTT.

This clonotype was seen a few times. This chain uses TRBV11-1 with TRBJ2-4; 7 positions match TRBD2. CDR1 is SGHAT and CDR2 is FQDESV in the germline V gene (reference sequence). The CDR3 loop spans 14 amino acids. V lost 3 bases to trimming and J lost 3 bases; unmatched junction nucleotides: 2. CDR3: CASSFPGGKNIQYF. The CDR3 coding sequence is TGTGCCAGCAGCTTCCCGGGGGGCAAAAACATTCAGTACTTC.

On this clonotype: This may be a read error, as it is one base from a much larger clone. The J gene is TRBJ1-1, the V gene TRBV6-6; D is perhaps TRBD1 (6 bases). The V gene lost 2 bases and the J gene lost 6 bases, with 13 bases spanning the gap. The CDR3 is made up of 14 amino acids. Germline CDR1 reads MNHNY; CDR2 reads SVGAGI (reference sequence). The CDR3 nucleotides are TGTGCCAGCAGTTACGCCGGGGGGGGCTCTGAAGCTTTCTTT. It codes for CASSYAGGGSEAFF.

In its sample, this clonotype was seen many times. The V and J genes are TRBV5-1 and TRBJ2-2, with TRBD2 matching 8 bases. The CDR3 sequence is 15 residues long. Germline values: CDR1 SGHRS, CDR2 YFSETQ. V shed 4 bases, J shed 3 bases, and the junction held 5 bases outside the gene matches. CDR3 loop: CASSITSGDTGELFF. As DNA, the CDR3 is TGCGCCAGCAGCATCACTAGCGGCGACACCGGGGAGCTGTTTTTT.

This clonotype was counted ten times or more. The chain is built from TRBV15 and TRBJ2-7; TRBD2 matches 11 bases. The V and J ends lost 6 bases and 5 bases, in that order; junction bases with no gene match: 6. The CDR3 loop spans 14 amino acids. Looked up from germline, CDR1 is LNHNV and CDR2 is YYDKDF (reference sequence). CDR3 region: CATSVLGLADEQYF. In DNA form, the CDR3 reads TGTGCCACCAGTGTCCTGGGACTAGCGGACGAGCAGTACTTC.

This clonotype was seen at least ten times. This chain uses TRBV29-1 with TRBJ1-2; D gene ambiguous. The CDR3 is 11 residues long. Germline V lookup: CDR1 SQVTM, CDR2 ANQGSEA. The V end was cut by 2 bases, the J end by 6 bases, with 7 bases between. CDR3 coding DNA: TGCAGCGTTGAAAGTGCTGATGGCTACACCTTC. Residues: CSVESADGYTF.

Ten or more counts support this clonotype. The chain combines TRBV27 with TRBJ1-5; D possibly corresponds to TRBD1 (6 bases). This CDR3 spans 14 amino acids. The V gene's germline CDR1 is MNHEY and CDR2 SMNVEV (reference sequence). V was shortened by 3 bases and J by 5 bases, with 11 bases between the two germline ends. The CDR3 loop reads CASSFGGADQPQHF. DNA for the CDR3: TGTGCCAGCAGTTTTGGGGGGGCGGATCAGCCCCAGCATTTT.

Many counts were recorded for this clonotype. V is TRBV28 and J is TRBJ1-1; D is uncertain. Per germline, CDR1 MDHEN and CDR2 SYDVKM. V lost 6 bases and J lost 11, with 16 bases in between. The CDR3 loop spans 12 amino acids. This CDR3 reads CASSLRGVYAFF. DNA for the CDR3: TGTGCCAGCAGCCTTCGGGGAGTTTACGCTTTCTTT.

The chain is built from TRBV5-1 and TRBJ1-2; perhaps TRBD1 as D (5 bases). This CDR3 has 13 residues. V dropped 0 bases and J dropped 8 bases, with 11 bases sitting between them. The V gene's germline CDR1 is SGHRS and CDR2 YFSETQ. The CDR3: CASSLEPGRGYTF. CDR3 sequence (DNA): TGCGCCAGCAGCTTGGAGCCAGGGCGCGGCTACACCTTC.

The chain recombines TRBV11-2 with TRBJ2-7, with D perhaps matching TRBD2 (6 bases). Trimming removed 3 bases from V and 3 bases from J, with 12 bases in between. Germline CDR1 and CDR2: SGHAT and FQNNGV. This CDR3 is 14 amino acids long. As DNA, the CDR3 is TGTGCCAGCAGCTTTGGCGGGGTAATCTACGAGCAGTACTTC. It specifies CASSFGGVIYEQYF.

This chain links TRBV3-2 with TRBJ2-7; no check of the table's D call, TRBD2, against the DNA was made. TRBV3-2 is deemed a pseudogene. There are 15 residues in the CDR3. CDR3 sequence: CASSPRVAVLYEQYF. The CDR3, as DNA: TGTGCCAGCAGCCCTCGAGTAGCGGTGTTGTACGAGCAGTACTTC.

This chain joins TRBV24-1 and TRBJ1-1, with 7 bases identical to TRBD1. The CDR3 runs 13 residues. The germline CDR1 and CDR2 sequences are KGHDR and SFDVKD. The V gene end was trimmed by 2 bases and the J gene end by 11 bases; junction bases not matched to a gene: 7. The CDR3 DNA reads as TGTGCCACCAGTGATTCACAGGGGAATGAGGCTTTCTTT. This gives the protein CATSDSQGNEAFF.